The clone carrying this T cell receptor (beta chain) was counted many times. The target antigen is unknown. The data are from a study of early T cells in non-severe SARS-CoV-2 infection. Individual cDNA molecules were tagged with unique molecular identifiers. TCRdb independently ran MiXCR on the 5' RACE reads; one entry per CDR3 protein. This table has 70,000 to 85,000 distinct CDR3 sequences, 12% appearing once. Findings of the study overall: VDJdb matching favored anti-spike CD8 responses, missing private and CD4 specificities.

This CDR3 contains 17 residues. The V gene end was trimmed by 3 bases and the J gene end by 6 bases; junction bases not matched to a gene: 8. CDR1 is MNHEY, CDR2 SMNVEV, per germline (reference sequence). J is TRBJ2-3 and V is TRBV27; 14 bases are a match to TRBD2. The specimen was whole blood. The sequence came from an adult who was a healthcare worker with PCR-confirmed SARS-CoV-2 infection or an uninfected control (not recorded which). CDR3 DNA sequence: TGTGCCAGCAGTTTGGGACTAGCGGGAGCCGGGGAGGATACGCAGTATTTT. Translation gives CASSLGLAGAGEDTQYF.